This T cell receptor (beta chain) appears in the sequencing data of a study of shared clonotypes between healthy human individuals. This clone was seen once. Trimming took off 6 bases at V and 4 bases at J, with 13 bases between the two ends. This CDR3 contains 13 residues. Germline V gene sequence: CDR1 SNHLY, CDR2 FYNNEI. This table comes from immunoSEQ multiplex PCR, and its TCRdb copy is limited to in-frame clones, with some not included. Counted here are 2 million to 3 million clones, 93% occurring once; the ten biggest clones make up 0.36%. Material: naive CD4+ T cells from PBMCs. Subset here: CD45RA+ positively selected. The chain combines TRBV2 with TRBJ2-7; D uncertain. The sequence was collected from a man between 18 and 35 years old in good health. Some clones in this sample may be carry-over from other donors' samples. The CDR3 DNA sequence: TGTGCCAGCAGCGGGTCAGGCTTTTACGAGCAGTACTTC. As protein: CASSGSGFYEQYF. Together with reference TRBV2 and TRBJ2-7, the CDR3 gives the full variable domain: EPEVTQTPSHQVTQMGQEVILRCVPISNHLYFYWYRQILGQKVEFLVSFYNNEISEKSEIFDDQFSVERPDGSNFTLKIRSTKLEDSAMYFCASSGSGFYEQYFGPGTRLTVT.